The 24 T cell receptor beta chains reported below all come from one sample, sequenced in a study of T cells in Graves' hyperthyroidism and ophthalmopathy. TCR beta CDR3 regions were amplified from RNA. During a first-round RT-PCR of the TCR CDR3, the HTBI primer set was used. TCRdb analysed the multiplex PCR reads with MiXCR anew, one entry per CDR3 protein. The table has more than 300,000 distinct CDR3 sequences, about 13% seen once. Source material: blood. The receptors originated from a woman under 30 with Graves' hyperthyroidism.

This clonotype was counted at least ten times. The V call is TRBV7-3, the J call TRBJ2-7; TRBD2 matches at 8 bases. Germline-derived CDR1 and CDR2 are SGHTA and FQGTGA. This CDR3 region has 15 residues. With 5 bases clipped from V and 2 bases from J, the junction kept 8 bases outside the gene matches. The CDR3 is CASSPLGGGPYEQYF. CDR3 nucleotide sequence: TGTGCCAGCAGCCCTCTCGGGGGGGGGCCCTACGAGCAGTACTTC.

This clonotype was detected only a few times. The CDR3: CSARDLLAGAKTQYF. The DNA of the CDR3 is TGCAGTGCTAGAGATCTGCTAGCGGGAGCAAAGACCCAGTACTTC. This chain joins TRBV20-1 and TRBJ2-5; 10 bases match TRBD2. Germline V gives CDR1 DFQATT, CDR2 SNEGSKA (reference sequence). V dropped 0 bases and J dropped 6; count of bases not matched to a gene: 7. This CDR3 contains 15 residues.

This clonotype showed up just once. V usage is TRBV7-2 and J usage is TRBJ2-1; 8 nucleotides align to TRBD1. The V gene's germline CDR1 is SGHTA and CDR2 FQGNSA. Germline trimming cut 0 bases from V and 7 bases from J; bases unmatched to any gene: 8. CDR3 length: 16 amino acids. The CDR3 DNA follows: TGTGCCAGCAGCTTAGCAGGCGACAGGGGAAGGAATGAGCAGTTCTTC. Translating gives CASSLAGDRGRNEQFF.

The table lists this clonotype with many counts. CDR3 sequence: CASSWGSPRRFGNEQFF. The CDR3 DNA reads TGTGCCAGCAGCTGGGGCTCCCCGAGACGCTTTGGGAATGAGCAGTTCTTC. V and J are TRBV7-3 and TRBJ2-1; tentatively, D is TRBD1 (5 bases). V was clipped by 4 bases and J by 7 bases, with 23 bases between them. The CDR3 has 17 residues. Germline assignment: CDR1 SGHTA and CDR2 FQGTGA.

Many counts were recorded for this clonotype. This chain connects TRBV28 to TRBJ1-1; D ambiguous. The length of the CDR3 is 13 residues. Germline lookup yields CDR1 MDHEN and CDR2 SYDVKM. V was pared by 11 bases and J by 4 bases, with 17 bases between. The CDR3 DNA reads TGTGCCGTTACAAGGATGACGAGCACTGAAGCTTTCTTT. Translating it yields CAVTRMTSTEAFF. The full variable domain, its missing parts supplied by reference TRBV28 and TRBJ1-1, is DVKVTQSSRYLVKRTGEKVFLECVQDMDHENMFWYRQDPGLGLRLIYFSYDVKMKEKGDIPEGYSVSREKKERFSLILESASTNQTSMYLCAVTRMTSTEAFFGQGTRLTVV.

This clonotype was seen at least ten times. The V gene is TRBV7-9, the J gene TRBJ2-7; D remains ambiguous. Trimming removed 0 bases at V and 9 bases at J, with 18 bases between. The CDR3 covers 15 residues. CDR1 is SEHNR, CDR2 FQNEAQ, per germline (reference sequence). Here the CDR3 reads CASSLADIKLTTQYF. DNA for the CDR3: TGTGCCAGCAGCTTAGCGGATATAAAACTTACGACGCAGTACTTC.

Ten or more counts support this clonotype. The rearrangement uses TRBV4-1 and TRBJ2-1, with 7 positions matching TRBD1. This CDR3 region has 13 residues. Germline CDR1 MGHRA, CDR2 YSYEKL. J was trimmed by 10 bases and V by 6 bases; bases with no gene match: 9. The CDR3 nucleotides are TGCGCCAGCAGTAAACAGGGGAGAGAGGAGCAGTTCTTC. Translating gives CASSKQGREEQFF.

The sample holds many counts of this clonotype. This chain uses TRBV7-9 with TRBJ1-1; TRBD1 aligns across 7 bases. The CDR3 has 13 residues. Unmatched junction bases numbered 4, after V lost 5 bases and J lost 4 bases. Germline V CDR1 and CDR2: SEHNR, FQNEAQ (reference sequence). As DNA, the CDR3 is TGTGCCAGCAGCGTCAGGGGGGCCACTGAAGCTTTCTTT. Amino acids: CASSVRGATEAFF.

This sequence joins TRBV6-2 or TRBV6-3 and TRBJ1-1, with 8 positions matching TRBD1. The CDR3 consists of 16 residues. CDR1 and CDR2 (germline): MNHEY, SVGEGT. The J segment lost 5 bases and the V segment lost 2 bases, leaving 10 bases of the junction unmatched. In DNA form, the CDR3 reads TGTGCCAGCAGTTACCCTGGACAGGGTTGGGAGACTGAAGCTTTCTTT. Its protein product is CASSYPGQGWETEAFF.

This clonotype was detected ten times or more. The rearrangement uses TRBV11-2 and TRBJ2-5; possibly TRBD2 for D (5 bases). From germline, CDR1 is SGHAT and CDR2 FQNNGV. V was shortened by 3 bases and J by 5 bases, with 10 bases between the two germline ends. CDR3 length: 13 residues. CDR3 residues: CASSFGSGETQYF. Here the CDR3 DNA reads TGTGCCAGCAGCTTTGGGTCGGGGGAGACCCAGTACTTC.

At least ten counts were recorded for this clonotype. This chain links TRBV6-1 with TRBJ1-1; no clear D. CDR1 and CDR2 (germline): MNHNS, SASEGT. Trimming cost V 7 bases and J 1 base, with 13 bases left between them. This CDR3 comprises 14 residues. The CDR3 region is CASISATGNTEAFF. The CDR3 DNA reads TGTGCCAGCATTAGTGCGACCGGGAACACTGAAGCTTTCTTT.

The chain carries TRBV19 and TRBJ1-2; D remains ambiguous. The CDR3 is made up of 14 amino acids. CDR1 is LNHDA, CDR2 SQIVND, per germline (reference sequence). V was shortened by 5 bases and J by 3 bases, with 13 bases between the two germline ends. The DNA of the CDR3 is TGTGCCAGTAGTGTTAAGGACGGCTACTATGGCTACACCTTC. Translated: CASSVKDGYYGYTF.

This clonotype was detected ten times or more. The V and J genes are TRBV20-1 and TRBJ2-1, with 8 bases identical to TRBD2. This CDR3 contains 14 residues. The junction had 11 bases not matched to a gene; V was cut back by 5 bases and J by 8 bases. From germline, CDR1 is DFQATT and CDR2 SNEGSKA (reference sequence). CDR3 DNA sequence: TGCAGTGCTCCCGGACTAGCTAGTACGGATGAGCAGTTCTTC. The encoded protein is CSAPGLASTDEQFF.

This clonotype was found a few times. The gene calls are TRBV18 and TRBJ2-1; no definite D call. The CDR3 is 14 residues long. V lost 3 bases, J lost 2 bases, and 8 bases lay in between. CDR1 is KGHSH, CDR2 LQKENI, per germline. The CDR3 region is CASSPQSPYNEQFF. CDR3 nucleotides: TGTGCCAGCTCACCCCAATCCCCCTACAATGAGCAGTTCTTC.

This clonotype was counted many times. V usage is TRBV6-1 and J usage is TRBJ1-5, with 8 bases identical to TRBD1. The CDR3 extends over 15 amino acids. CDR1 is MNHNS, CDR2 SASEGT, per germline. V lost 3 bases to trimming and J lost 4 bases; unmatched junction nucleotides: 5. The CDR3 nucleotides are TGTGCCAGCAGTGAGGGACAGGTGACAAATCAGCCCCAGCATTTT. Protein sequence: CASSEGQVTNQPQHF.

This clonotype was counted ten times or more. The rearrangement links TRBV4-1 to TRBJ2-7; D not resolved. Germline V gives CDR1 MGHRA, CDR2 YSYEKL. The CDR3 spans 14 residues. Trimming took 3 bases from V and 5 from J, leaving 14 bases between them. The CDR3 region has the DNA TGCGCCAGCAGCCAGGACCTCCTCCGGGACGAGCAGTACTTC. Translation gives CASSQDLLRDEQYF.

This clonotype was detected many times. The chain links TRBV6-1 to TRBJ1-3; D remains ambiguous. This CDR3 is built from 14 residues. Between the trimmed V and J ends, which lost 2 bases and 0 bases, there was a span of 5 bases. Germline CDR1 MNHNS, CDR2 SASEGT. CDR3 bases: TGTGCCAGCAGTGAAAGCGTCTCTGGAAACACCATATATTTT. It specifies CASSESVSGNTIYF.

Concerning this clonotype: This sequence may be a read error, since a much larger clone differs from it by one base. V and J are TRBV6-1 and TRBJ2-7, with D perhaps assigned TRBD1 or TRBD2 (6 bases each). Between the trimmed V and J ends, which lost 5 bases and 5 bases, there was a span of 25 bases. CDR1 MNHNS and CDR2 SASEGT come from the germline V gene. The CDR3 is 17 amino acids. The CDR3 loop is CASSHAPIGGRPHEQYF. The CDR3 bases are TGTGCCAGCAGTCACGCCCCAATTGGGGGGCGACCCCACGAGCAGTACTTC.

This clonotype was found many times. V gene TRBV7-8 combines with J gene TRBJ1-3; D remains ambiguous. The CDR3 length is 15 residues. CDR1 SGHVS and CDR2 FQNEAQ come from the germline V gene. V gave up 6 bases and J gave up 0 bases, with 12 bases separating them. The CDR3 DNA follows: TGTGCCAGCAGACTGGACGGCAGCTCTGGAAACACCATATATTTT. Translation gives CASRLDGSSGNTIYF.

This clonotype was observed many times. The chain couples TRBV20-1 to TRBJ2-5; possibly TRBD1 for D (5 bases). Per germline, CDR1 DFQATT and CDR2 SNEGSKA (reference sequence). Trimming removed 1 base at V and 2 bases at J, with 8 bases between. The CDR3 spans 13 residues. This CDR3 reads CSARGRTQETQYF. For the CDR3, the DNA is TGCAGTGCTAGAGGCAGGACACAAGAGACCCAGTACTTC.

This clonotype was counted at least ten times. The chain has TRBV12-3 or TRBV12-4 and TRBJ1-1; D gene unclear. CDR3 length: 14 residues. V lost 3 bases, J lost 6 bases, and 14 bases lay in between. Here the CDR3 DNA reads TGTGCCAGCAGTTTCAACTTTGAGGGTTCTGAAGCTTTCTTT. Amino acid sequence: CASSFNFEGSEAFF.

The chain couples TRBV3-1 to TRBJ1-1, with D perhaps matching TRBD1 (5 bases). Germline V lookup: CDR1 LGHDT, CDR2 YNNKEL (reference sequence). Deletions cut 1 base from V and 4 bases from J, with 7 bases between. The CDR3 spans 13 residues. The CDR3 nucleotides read TGTGCCAGCAGCCAAGGCAGGGTCACTGAAGCTTTCTTT. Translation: CASSQGRVTEAFF. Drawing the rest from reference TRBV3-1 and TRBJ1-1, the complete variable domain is DTAVSQTPKYLVTQMGNDKSIKCEQNLGHDTMYWYKQDSKKFLKIMFSYNNKELIINETVPNRFSPKSPDKAHLNLHINSLELGDSAVYFCASSQGRVTEAFFGQGTRLTVV.

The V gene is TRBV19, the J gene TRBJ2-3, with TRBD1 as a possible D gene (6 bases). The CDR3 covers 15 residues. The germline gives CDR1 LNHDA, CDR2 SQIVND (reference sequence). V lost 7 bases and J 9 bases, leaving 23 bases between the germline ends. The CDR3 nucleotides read TGTGCCAGTACCTCGCTTCGAACAGGGAAAGGGACGCAGTATTTT. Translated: CASTSLRTGKGTQYF. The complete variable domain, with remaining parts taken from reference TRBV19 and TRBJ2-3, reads DGGITQSPKYLFRKEGQNVTLSCEQNLNHDAMYWYRQDPGQGLRLIYYSQIVNDFQKGDIAEGYSVSREKKESFPLTVTSAQKNPTAFYLCASTSLRTGKGTQYFGPGTRLTVL.

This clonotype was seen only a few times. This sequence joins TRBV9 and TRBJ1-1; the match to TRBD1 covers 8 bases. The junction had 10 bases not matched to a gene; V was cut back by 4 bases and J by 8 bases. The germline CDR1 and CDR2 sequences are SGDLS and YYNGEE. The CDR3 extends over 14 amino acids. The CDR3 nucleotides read TGTGCCAGCAGCCCAGGGGGCGGGGAGCAGGAAGCTTTCTTT. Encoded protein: CASSPGGGEQEAFF.